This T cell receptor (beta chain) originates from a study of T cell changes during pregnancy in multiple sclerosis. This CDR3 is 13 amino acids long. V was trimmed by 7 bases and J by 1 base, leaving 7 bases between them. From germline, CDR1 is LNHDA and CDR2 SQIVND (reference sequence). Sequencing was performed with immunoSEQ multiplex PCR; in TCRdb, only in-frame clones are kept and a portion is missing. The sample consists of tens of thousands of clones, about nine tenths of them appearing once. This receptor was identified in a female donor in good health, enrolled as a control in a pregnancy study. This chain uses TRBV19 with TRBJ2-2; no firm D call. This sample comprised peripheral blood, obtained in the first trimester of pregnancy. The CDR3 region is CASTAKNTGELFF. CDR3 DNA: TGTGCCAGTACCGCGAAGAACACCGGGGAGCTGTTTTTT.